This entry lists 28 T cell receptor beta chains sequenced from one sample in a study of metastatic and nonmetastatic thyroid tumors (TCRdb year 2020). None of the patients had been given any treatment before thyroid surgery. To prepare the library, PCR was applied. Sequencing was carried out with an Illumina HiSeq 4000. Starting from the raw public reads, TCRdb applied fastp trimming at Q25, assembled clones with MiXCR and retained in-frame beta chains. Here the sample has around 31,000 clones; over 15% occur a single time. The ten biggest clones cover about 11% of the sample. Material: blood. The receptors originated from a female donor with papillary thyroid cancer or a benign thyroid nodule (not recorded which). Some clones in this sample may be carry-over from other donors' samples.

The chain couples TRBV28 to TRBJ1-3, with a possible D match to TRBD1 (5 bases). The CDR3 covers 17 residues. The V end was cut by 4 bases, the J end by 5 bases, with 21 bases between. Germline V CDR1 and CDR2: MDHEN, SYDVKM. The CDR3 DNA reads as TGTGCCAGCAGTTCACCATACGCCGGGACCGCGCGAAACACCATATATTTT. Amino acid sequence: CASSSPYAGTARNTIYF.

This clone was detected ten times or more. Here the CDR3 DNA reads TGTGCCAGCAGCTGGGAGTGGAAGGACTCCTACAATGAGCAGTTCTTC. Its translation: CASSWEWKDSYNEQFF. The chain has TRBV5-6 and TRBJ2-1; tentative D call: TRBD2 (5 bases). Germline CDR1 is SGHDT and CDR2 is YYEEEE. This CDR3 has 16 residues. V was pared by 3 bases and J by 0 bases, with 13 bases between.

Many counts were recorded for this clone. The chain is built from TRBV5-1 and TRBJ2-3; TRBD2 aligns across 8 bases. Germline assignment: CDR1 SGHRS and CDR2 YFSETQ. This CDR3 contains 15 residues. After removal of 3 bases from V and 1 base from J, the junction contained 4 bases not matched to a gene. As DNA, the CDR3 is TGCGCCAGCAGCTCCCTGACTAGCGGCACAGATACGCAGTATTTT. This gives the protein CASSSLTSGTDTQYF. The whole variable domain, filled in from reference TRBV5-1 and TRBJ2-3, reads KAGVTQTPRYLIKTRGQQVTLSCSPISGHRSVSWYQQTPGQGLQFLFEYFSETQRNKGNFPGRFSGRQFSNSRSEMNVSTLELGDSALYLCASSSLTSGTDTQYFGPGTRLTVL.

This clone was seen more than once but under ten times. This may be a read error: a much more frequent sequence differs by one nucleotide. The genes are TRBV6-1 and TRBJ1-2, with D hard to call. The CDR3 has 13 residues. Trimming took off 10 bases at V and 8 bases at J, with 20 bases between the two ends. Germline CDR1 MNHNS, CDR2 SASEGT. CDR3 DNA: TGTGCCAACAGCGTAGGTACATGGAAAGGCTACACCTTC. Encoded protein: CANSVGTWKGYTF.

This clone was counted many times. The CDR3 DNA sequence: TGTGCCAGCAGTCTGTCCTTGGGGACAGGGGGCAACAATGAGCAGTTCTTC. It encodes CASSLSLGTGGNNEQFF. The chain links TRBV28 to TRBJ2-1; TRBD1 matches 12 bases. The CDR3 consists of 17 residues. The trim removed 5 bases at V and 5 bases at J, leaving 10 bases unmatched. Germline assignment: CDR1 MDHEN and CDR2 SYDVKM.

This clone was recorded at least ten times. The chain employs TRBV4-2 and TRBJ2-3; 8 bases line up with TRBD2. This CDR3 spans 16 amino acids. The germline V gene encodes CDR1 LGHNA and CDR2 YNFKEQ. J gave up 0 bases and V 3 bases, and 5 bases lay outside the gene matches. CDR3 amino acids: CASSQNSGESTDTQYF. CDR3 in DNA: TGTGCCAGCAGCCAGAATAGCGGGGAGAGCACAGATACGCAGTATTTT.

This clone was seen at least ten times. The chain combines TRBV11-3 with TRBJ2-7; 8 bases map to TRBD1. Germline V gene sequence: CDR1 SGHNT, CDR2 YENEEA. Unmatched junction bases numbered 3, after V lost 4 bases and J lost 4 bases. The CDR3 sequence is 13 residues long. Here the CDR3 reads CASSSRTGYEQYF. CDR3 nucleotides: TGTGCCAGCAGCTCCCGGACAGGGTACGAGCAGTACTTC. Full variable domain (outside the CDR3, taken from reference TRBV11-3 and TRBJ2-7): EAGVVQSPRYKIIEKKQPVAFWCNPISGHNTLYWYLQNLGQGPELLIRYENEEAVDDSQLPKDRFSAERLKGVDSTLKIQPAELGDSAVYLCASSSRTGYEQYFGPGTRLTVT.

Judged by abundance, this clone is medium-sized. This chain joins TRBV28 and TRBJ2-7; tentative D call: TRBD1 (6 bases). Germline-derived CDR1 and CDR2 are MDHEN and SYDVKM. The CDR3 extends over 16 amino acids. Trimming took off 5 bases at V and 1 base at J, with 18 bases between the two ends. CDR3 in DNA: TGTGCCAGCAGTCAATCCCAGGGGAAAGGGTCCTACGAGCAGTACTTC. Its translation: CASSQSQGKGSYEQYF.

This clone was recorded many times. The rearrangement uses TRBV19 and TRBJ2-1, with TRBD2 matching over 12 bases. The ends lost 7 bases at V and 8 bases at J; junction bases unmatched: 9. The CDR3 is 15 residues long. The germline V gene encodes CDR1 LNHDA and CDR2 SQIVND (reference sequence). In DNA, the CDR3 is TGTGCCAGTAATCCTAGACTAGCGGGAGTAGATGAGCAGTTCTTC. Amino acids: CASNPRLAGVDEQFF. Complete variable domain (other parts from reference TRBV19 and TRBJ2-1): DGGITQSPKYLFRKEGQNVTLSCEQNLNHDAMYWYRQDPGQGLRLIYYSQIVNDFQKGDIAEGYSVSREKKESFPLTVTSAQKNPTAFYLCASNPRLAGVDEQFFGPGTRLTVL.

Points on this clone: This may arise from a read error, as a much more abundant clone is one base away. The V call is TRBV7-8, the J call TRBJ2-1; perhaps D is TRBD1 or TRBD2 (5 bases each). The CDR3 is 14 residues long. CDR1 is SGHVS, CDR2 FQNEAQ, per germline. The V end was cut by 6 bases, the J end by 10 bases, with 19 bases between. For the CDR3, the DNA is TGTGCCAGCAGAAGGGACCTACCCACGGGGGAGCAGTTCTTC. It specifies CASRRDLPTGEQFF.

There are a few counts of this clone. Given a much more abundant clone one base away, this may be a read error. The chain combines TRBV20-1 with TRBJ2-5; D is possibly TRBD2 (5 bases). Trimming pared 5 bases from V and 5 bases from J, leaving 21 bases between. The V gene's germline CDR1 is DFQATT and CDR2 SNEGSKA (reference sequence). This CDR3 spans 15 amino acids. The DNA of the CDR3 is TGCAGTGCTTCTCCCCTATCGGGGAACGGGGAGACCCAGTACTTC. Encoded protein: CSASPLSGNGETQYF.

Points on this clone: This sequence may be a read error, since a much larger clone differs from it by one base. V and J are TRBV6-5 and TRBJ2-1; 11 bases are shared with TRBD2. Germline-derived CDR1 and CDR2 are MNHEY and SVGAGI. The CDR3 contains 16 residues. CDR3 in amino acids: CARSLYSGGAESEQFF. Here the CDR3 DNA reads TGTGCCAGAAGTTTGTATAGCGGGGGGGCTGAGAGTGAGCAGTTCTTC.

The rearrangement links TRBV6-1 to TRBJ1-1; D ambiguous. Germline V CDR1 and CDR2: MNHNS, SASEGT. The length of the CDR3 is 12 residues. The V and J ends lost 7 bases and 1 base respectively, with 7 bases between them. The CDR3, as DNA: TGTGCCAGCACCAGAGGGAACACTGAAGCTTTCTTT. Amino acids: CASTRGNTEAFF.

This clone showed up just once. Just one base apart from a much larger clone, this may be a read error. J is TRBJ1-5 and V is TRBV30, with D perhaps TRBD1 (5 bases). V lost 5 bases and J 5 bases, leaving 7 bases between the germline ends. CDR1 is GTSNPN and CDR2 is SVGIG in the germline V gene (reference sequence). The CDR3 loop spans 11 amino acids. The DNA of the CDR3 is TGTGCCTGGGTGGGGGATCAGCCCCAGCATTTT. It is translated as CAWVGDQPQHF.

At least ten counts were recorded for this clone. This chain links TRBV20-1 with TRBJ2-1; 7 bases agree with TRBD2. The CDR3 is 15 amino acids. Germline CDR1 DFQATT, CDR2 SNEGSKA (reference sequence). With 0 bases clipped from V and 2 bases from J, the junction kept 4 bases outside the gene matches. CDR3 DNA sequence: TGCAGTGCTAGAGATTCGCGGGAGCCCTACAATGAGCAGTTCTTC. It yields the protein CSARDSREPYNEQFF.

This clone was observed many times. This rearrangement joins TRBV3-1 to TRBJ2-1, with D hard to call. V was cut by 1 base and J by 5 bases, with 21 bases left in between. The CDR3 consists of 18 residues. Germline loops: CDR1 LGHDT, CDR2 YNNKEL (reference sequence). CDR3 amino acids: CASSQVLPQNPRNNEQFF. CDR3 nucleotides: TGTGCCAGCAGCCAAGTCTTACCCCAAAACCCTCGGAACAATGAGCAGTTCTTC.

The table lists this clone with many counts. The V call is TRBV24-1, the J call TRBJ2-1; a possible D gene is TRBD2 (7 bases). V was pared by 7 bases and J by 5 bases, with 26 bases between. The germline V gene has CDR1 KGHDR and CDR2 SFDVKD. This CDR3 has 18 residues. CDR3 in DNA: TGTGCCACCAGCCCCTCGAGGGGGGGTGACATGTTCCACAATGAGCAGTTCTTC. Translated, it gives CATSPSRGGDMFHNEQFF.

With regard to this clone: This may be a read error: a much more frequent sequence differs by one nucleotide. The genes are TRBV11-1 and TRBJ2-1, with 10 bases aligning to TRBD2. The CDR3 runs to 18 residues. CDR1 is SGHAT and CDR2 is FQDESV in the germline V gene (reference sequence). The trim removed 5 bases at V and 1 base at J, leaving 11 bases unmatched. CDR3 bases: TGTGCCAGCAGCCCCTCCCCAGCTAGCGGGAGATCCTACAATGAGCAGTTCTTC. Residues: CASSPSPASGRSYNEQFF. The variable domain in full, with the rest retrieved from reference TRBV11-1 and TRBJ2-1, is EAEVAQSPRYKITEKSQAVAFWCDPISGHATLYWYRQILGQGPELLVQFQDESVVDDSQLPKDRFSAERLKGVDSTLKIQPAELGDSAMYLCASSPSPASGRSYNEQFFGPGTRLTVL.

This clone is medium-sized. The V call is TRBV28, the J call TRBJ2-7; 10 bases line up with TRBD1. The CDR3 is 14 amino acids. CDR1 is MDHEN, CDR2 SYDVKM, per germline. The J segment lost 4 bases and the V segment lost 8 bases, leaving 8 bases of the junction unmatched. The CDR3 nucleotides read TGTGCCAGCCTCGAAAGACAGGGGGCATACGAGCAGTACTTC. Protein sequence: CASLERQGAYEQYF.

This clone was seen at least ten times. A single base separates this from a much larger clone, so it may be a read error. This CDR3 is also generated by other DNA sequences in the sample. The chain has TRBV29-1 and TRBJ1-5; D may be TRBD1 (5 bases). Per germline, CDR1 SQVTM and CDR2 ANQGSEA. This CDR3 comprises 14 residues. In DNA form, the CDR3 reads TGCAGTGTTAGGAGCCAAGGGGTCGGTCAGCCCCAGCATTTT. This translates into CSVRSQGVGQPQHF.

The chain recombines TRBV28 with TRBJ2-2; 9 bases fit TRBD2. V trimming: 5 bases; J trimming: 6 bases; junction bases outside the gene matches: 4. Germline CDR1 and CDR2: MDHEN and SYDVKM. The CDR3 contains 14 residues. This CDR3 reads CASSRTSAAGELFF. The CDR3 DNA is TGTGCCAGCAGTCGGACTAGCGCGGCCGGGGAGCTGTTTTTT.

Note on this clone: The junction shows a germline mismatch at one end, possibly a read error. CDR3 DNA sequence: TGTGCCAGCGGTTTACTGACGGACGGGTTGGATGGCTACACCTTC. Protein sequence: CASGLLTDGLDGYTF. This rearrangement joins TRBV12-3 or TRBV12-4 to TRBJ1-2; no reliable D call. The CDR3 sequence is 15 residues long.

This clone was seen ten or more times. The chain combines TRBV25-1 with TRBJ2-7, with 7 bases identical to TRBD1. With 3 bases clipped from V and 0 bases from J, the junction kept 2 bases outside the gene matches. The CDR3 runs 14 residues. Germline CDR1 MGHDK, CDR2 SYGVNS. CDR3 residues: CASSDRDSSYEQYF. CDR3 bases: TGTGCCAGCAGTGATCGGGACAGCTCCTACGAGCAGTACTTC.

Within the sample, this clone is medium-sized. The chain employs TRBV6-1 and TRBJ2-3; D is ambiguous. CDR1 and CDR2 from the germline V gene are MNHNS and SASEGT. Trimming cost V 5 bases and J 0 bases, with 12 bases left between them. The CDR3 runs 15 residues. This CDR3 is CASSFILDSTDTQYF. CDR3 DNA sequence: TGTGCCAGCAGTTTTATCCTAGATAGCACAGATACGCAGTATTTT.

This clone was counted only a few times. Other DNA sequences in this specimen translate into the identical CDR3. This chain uses TRBV9 with TRBJ2-7, with D possibly TRBD2 on 6 matching bases. CDR1 is SGDLS, CDR2 YYNGEE, per germline. The CDR3 length is 14 residues. Trimming took 3 bases from V and 7 from J, leaving 17 bases between them. The CDR3 sequence is CASSADRGAGEQYF. The DNA of the CDR3 is TGTGCCAGCAGCGCTGATAGGGGTGCGGGGGAGCAGTACTTC. The entire variable domain, with the rest obtained from reference TRBV9 and TRBJ2-7, is as follows: DSGVTQTPKHLITATGQRVTLRCSPRSGDLSVYWYQQSLDQGLQFLIQYYNGEERAKGNILERFSAQQFPDLHSELNLSSLELGDSALYFCASSADRGAGEQYFGPGTRLTVT.

Remarks on this clone: One end of the junction fails to match germline, which may point to a read error. The J gene is TRBJ2-2, the V gene TRBV6-1, with D possibly matching TRBD2 (5 bases). Germline V gene lookup returns CDR1 MNHNS and CDR2 SASEGT. The CDR3 spans 15 residues. The CDR3 DNA reads as TGTGCCAGCAGACGGACTCTCTCGAACACCGGGGATCTGTCTTTT. Its protein is CASRRTLSNTGDLSF.

This clone was observed at least ten times. V and J are TRBV2 and TRBJ1-4; TRBD1 matches 7 bases. Trimming at V came to 6 bases and at J to 4 bases, leaving 8 bases not matched to a gene. Per germline, CDR1 SNHLY and CDR2 FYNNEI. The CDR3 contains 15 residues. The CDR3 DNA sequence: TGTGCCAGCAGGGAGCAGGGACAGTTTAATGAAAAACTGTTTTTT. Protein product: CASREQGQFNEKLFF.

CDR3 sequence reads: CSAKPTDTQYF. The CDR3 DNA sequence: TGCAGTGCTAAACCAACAGATACGCAGTATTTT. The chain combines TRBV20-1 with TRBJ2-3; unclear D gene. The CDR3 contains 11 residues. The V gene lost 4 bases and the J gene lost 3 bases, with 5 bases spanning the gap. Germline V gives CDR1 DFQATT, CDR2 SNEGSKA (reference sequence).